This T cell receptor (beta chain) originates from a study of T cell changes during pregnancy in multiple sclerosis. V lost 4 bases and J lost 0, with 16 bases in between. Germline CDR1 and CDR2: LNHNV and YYDKDF (reference sequence). The CDR3 contains 16 residues. Method: immunoSEQ multiplex PCR; TCRdb's copy keeps in-frame clones and lacks some. Of 35,000 to 45,000 clones in the sample, around nine tenths are singletons; the top ten hold approximately 4.3%. The sequencing here drew on CD8+ T cells from peripheral blood mononuclear cells, taken in the first trimester of pregnancy. This receptor was obtained from a female donor with multiple sclerosis, enrolled in a pregnancy study. This rearrangement joins TRBV15 to TRBJ2-7; a weak D match, TRBD2 (5 bases). CDR3 residues: CATSISGSTSSYEQYF. The CDR3 bases are TGTGCCACCAGCATCAGCGGCAGCACGAGCTCCTACGAGCAGTACTTC.